This TCR beta chain stems from a study of T cells after yellow fever vaccination. Germline lookup yields CDR1 SGHTA and CDR2 FQGNSA. The CDR3 consists of 17 residues. The junction had 13 bases not matched to a gene; V was cut back by 5 bases and J by 7 bases. This clonotype has a handful of counts. 5'RACE template switching produced TCR cDNA carrying a universal primer site and UMIs. TCRdb itself ran the 5' RACE reads through MiXCR, one entry per CDR3 protein. The table has a few hundred thousand distinct CDR3 sequences, around 19% seen once. This rearrangement joins TRBV7-2 to TRBJ2-3, with TRBD2 identical over 12 bases. This specimen consisted of PBMCs, obtained before the yellow fever booster vaccination. This TCR was recovered from a man between 18 and 29 years old who received the YFV17D yellow fever vaccine. The DNA of the CDR3 is TGTGCCAGCAGCACCCGATCGCTAGCGGGGGGGATAAATACGCAGTATTTT. Protein product: CASSTRSLAGGINTQYF. Full variable domain (remainder filled in from reference TRBV7-2 and TRBJ2-3): GAGVSQSPSNKVTEKGKDVELRCDPISGHTALYWYRQSLGQGLEFLIYFQGNSAPDKSGLPSDRFSAERTGGSVSTLTIQRTQQEDSAVYLCASSTRSLAGGINTQYFGPGTRLTVL.